This is a list of T cell receptor beta chains from one sample in a study of blood T cell repertoires in COVID-19. Assay: immunoSEQ multiplex PCR; the TCRdb copy retains only in-frame clones and omits some. This sample has some 80,000 clones; approximately 86% occur once, and the top ten carry roughly a sixth. The sequenced sample consisted of peripheral blood. These receptors were obtained from a human donor in a cohort sampled during active COVID-19. The CDR3 runs from the conserved cysteine through the conserved F or W. A D gene is named only where the DNA matches it firmly. Where a row states a size, it is once, few, many or the class of an expanded clone; other rows omit it.

clone size,V gene,J gene,D gene,CDR3 DNA,CDR3 protein
.,TRBV6-6,TRBJ1-2,.,TGTGCCAGCAGTTACGACAGCGACTATGGCTACACCTTC,CASSYDSDYGYTF
.,TRBV9,TRBJ1-3,.,TGTGCCAGCAGCGTAGCTGGGGGGACTGGAAACACCATATATTTT,CASSVAGGTGNTIYF
.,TRBV4-1,TRBJ2-1,TRBD2,TGCGCCAGCAGCCTTAGCGGGGGGACCTACAATGAGCAGTTCTTC,CASSLSGGTYNEQFF
once,TRBV6-6,TRBJ2-7,.,TGTGCCAGCAGTCCACAGGGTTTGACTGGCGAGCAGTACTTC,CASSPQGLTGEQYF
.,TRBV27,TRBJ2-5,TRBD2,TGTGCCAGCAGTTCAAGGGCGGGAGGCCTACAAGAGACCCAGTACTTC,CASSSRAGGLQETQYF
.,TRBV3-1/TRBV3-2,TRBJ2-3,.,TGTGCCAGCAGCCCCGGACATTTAAGCACAGATACGCAGTATTTT,CASSPGHLSTDTQYF
.,TRBV5-1,TRBJ2-7,.,TGCGCCAGCAGCTTACAGGGCTTATACGAGCAGTACTTC,CASSLQGLYEQYF
.,TRBV11-3,TRBJ2-1,TRBD2,TGTGCCAGCAGCCTGGGACTAGCGGGAGGCCCCTACAATGAGCAGTTCTTC,CASSLGLAGGPYNEQFF
.,TRBV9,TRBJ2-5,TRBD2,TGTGCCAGCAGCGTAGAGATAGCGGGGATTCAGGCGACCCAGTACTTC,CASSVEIAGIQATQYF
.,TRBV11-2,TRBJ2-7,.,TGTGCCAGCAGCTTATCGGACAGACAGCAGTACTTC,CASSLSDRQQYF
.,TRBV3-1/TRBV3-2,TRBJ2-2,TRBD1,TGTGCCAGCAGCCACCGCCCCCGACAGGGCGCGAACACCGGGGAGCTGTTTTTT,CASSHRPRQGANTGELFF
.,TRBV5-1,TRBJ2-1,TRBD2,TGCGCCAGCAGCTGGGGGACTAGCGGGAGGGTTTCCTACAATGAGCAGTTCTTC,CASSWGTSGRVSYNEQFF
.,TRBV19,TRBJ2-3,TRBD2,TGTGCCAGTTCCGCGGTCGGGGGGAGCACAGATACGCAGTATTTT,CASSAVGGSTDTQYF
.,TRBV27,TRBJ2-5,TRBD1,TGTGCCAGCAGTTTCAATCCGGGACAGGGGCGTTCTGGGGGGTCCCAGTACTTC,CASSFNPGQGRSGGSQYF
few,TRBV3-1/TRBV3-2,TRBJ1-5,.,TGTGCCAGCAGCTCACGGACGGGGAATCAGCCCCAGCATTTT,CASSSRTGNQPQHF
.,TRBV3-1/TRBV3-2,TRBJ2-7,TRBD2,TGTGCCAGCAGCGGACTAGCGGGAGTTTCTGGCGAGCAGTACTTC,CASSGLAGVSGEQYF
.,TRBV6-5,TRBJ2-4,.,TGTGCCAGCACCCGGCCATCAGGGGAAAACATTCAGTACTTC,CASTRPSGENIQYF
.,TRBV5-1,TRBJ1-2,TRBD1,TGCGCCAGCAGCTCTCAACAGGGGTCAGCTAACTATGGCTACACCTTC,CASSSQQGSANYGYTF
.,TRBV7-7,TRBJ2-3,TRBD2,TGTGCTAGCAGCTTAGGAGCGGGGGGGCCCGCGCAGTATTTT,CASSLGAGGPAQYF
.,TRBV10-3,TRBJ2-7,TRBD1,TGTGCCATCACCGGGACGAATAAGACAGGGGGATACGAGCAGTACTTC,CAITGTNKTGGYEQYF
.,TRBV18,TRBJ2-2,TRBD1,TGTGCCAGCTCACCCGGGACAGGGTACACCGGGGAGCTGTTTTTT,CASSPGTGYTGELFF
.,TRBV5-1,TRBJ2-7,TRBD2,TGCGCCAGCAGCTTGGCTTCGGGGGGTTCCTACGAGCAGTACTTC,CASSLASGGSYEQYF
.,TRBV5-4,TRBJ1-2,TRBD1,TGTGCCAGCAGTCCCGCTATTGGGACAGGGCAAGGCTACACCTTC,CASSPAIGTGQGYTF
.,TRBV4-1,TRBJ2-1,TRBD1,TGCGCCAGCAGTCCGACACATGCCCCCCGGGACAGCTACAATGAGCAGTTCTTC,CASSPTHAPRDSYNEQFF
few,TRBV20-1,TRBJ2-5,.,TGCAGTGCTAGTGGCCGAGATCGGGAGACCCAGTACTTC,CSASGRDRETQYF
.,TRBV27,TRBJ2-1,TRBD1,TGTGCCAGCAGTCTTGGACAGGGGGCCTACAATGAGCAGTTCTTC,CASSLGQGAYNEQFF
once,TRBV10-3,TRBJ1-2,.,TGTGCCATCAGTGAGTCGAGTGGGAGGGACTATGGCTACACCTTC,CAISESSGRDYGYTF
few,TRBV7-2,TRBJ2-4,TRBD1,TGTGCCAGCAGACCAACCGGGACAGCGAAAAACATTCAGTACTTC,CASRPTGTAKNIQYF
.,TRBV28,TRBJ2-2,TRBD2,TGTGCCAGCATTCCGCGGGGGTGGGACACCGGGGAGCTGTTTTTT,CASIPRGWDTGELFF
.,TRBV27,TRBJ1-2,.,TGTGCCAGCAGTCCTAGGACAGCACTGTATGGCTACACCTTC,CASSPRTALYGYTF
.,TRBV18,TRBJ2-6,TRBD1,TGTGCCAGCTCACCAGGAATGGGACAGGGGGCGTCTGGGGCCAACGTCCTGACTTTC,CASSPGMGQGASGANVLTF
.,TRBV10-2,TRBJ1-2,.,TGCGCCAGCAGTGAGGCCGGGATGCACTATGGCTACACCTTC,CASSEAGMHYGYTF
.,TRBV4-2,TRBJ2-1,.,TGTGCCAGCAGCCAAGCCCGGGAGCAGTTCTTC,CASSQAREQFF
.,TRBV7-3,TRBJ1-1,.,TGTGCCAGCAGCCCGGGACATATGAACACTGAAGCTTTCTTT,CASSPGHMNTEAFF
.,TRBV5-4,TRBJ1-2,.,TGTGCCAGCAGCTTTCACCAGGGAGGCGTAAGCTACACCTTC,CASSFHQGGVSYTF
.,TRBV5-1,TRBJ2-7,.,TGCGCCAGCAGCTGGGGGACCCCGCTGGGAGGTGATCTCATCGAGCAGTACTTC,CASSWGTPLGGDLIEQYF
.,TRBV30,TRBJ1-2,.,TGTGCCTGGAAGAAGGACGCAGGGTTCGGCGGCTACACCTTC,CAWKKDAGFGGYTF
.,TRBV10-3,TRBJ2-4,.,TGTGCCATCAGTGTCGGTAGAGAAGACATTCAGTACTTC,CAISVGREDIQYF
.,TRBV5-1,TRBJ1-4,.,TGCGCCAGCAGCTTGGCTAGGGGGAGCAATGAAAAACTGTTTTTT,CASSLARGSNEKLFF
.,TRBV6-5,TRBJ2-2,.,TGTGCCTGCGGGGTCGAGGTGAGAACCGGGGAGCTGTTTTTT,CACGVEVRTGELFF
.,TRBV7-3,TRBJ1-2,TRBD1,TGTGCCAGCAGCTTTCAAGGGGGCGACCATGGCTACACCTTC,CASSFQGGDHGYTF
.,TRBV11-2,TRBJ2-5,.,TGTGCCAGCAGCTCGGTGAGGGAGACCCAGTACTTC,CASSSVRETQYF
few,TRBV4-3,TRBJ1-5,.,TGCGCCAGCAGCCAAGATCAGAATAGCAATCAGCCCCAGCATTTT,CASSQDQNSNQPQHF
.,TRBV6-1,TRBJ1-2,TRBD1,TGTGCCAGCAGTGAAGCAGGACAGGGGTACTATGGCTACACCTTC,CASSEAGQGYYGYTF
.,TRBV4-1,TRBJ1-4,.,TGCGCCAGCAGCCAACCCCACCCGGGGGGAAAACTGTTTTTT,CASSQPHPGGKLFF
.,TRBV7-2,TRBJ1-1,TRBD1,TGTGCCAGCAGCTTAAGGGACAGTCTCAATAATGGAGGGGCTTTCTTT,CASSLRDSLNNGGAFF
.,TRBV27,TRBJ1-1,.,TGTGCCAGCAGCTTTGTCGAGGCACAGGGAATGAACACTGAAGCTTTCTTT,CASSFVEAQGMNTEAFF
.,TRBV19,TRBJ2-5,TRBD2,TGTGCCAGTAGTCTCGGACTAGCGGGGGTCCAAGAGACCCAGTACTTC,CASSLGLAGVQETQYF
.,TRBV11-3,TRBJ1-4,.,TGTGCCAGCAGCTTCAGGGCAACTAATGAAAAACTGTTTTTT,CASSFRATNEKLFF
.,TRBV4-3,TRBJ1-6,.,TGCGCCAGCAGCCAATCGGCGGTCAGCTCCTATAATTCACCCCTCCACTTT,CASSQSAVSSYNSPLHF
.,TRBV2,TRBJ2-2,.,TGTGCCAGCAGCCCCCTCGGGGGACAGCTCGGGGAGCTGTTTTTT,CASSPLGGQLGELFF
.,TRBV19,TRBJ2-2,TRBD2,TGTGCCAGTAGTATTCAGCGGGGCGCCGGGGAGCTGTTTTTT,CASSIQRGAGELFF
once,TRBV28,TRBJ2-5,.,TGTGCCAGCAGCGAACCTGAGGGCGTAGAGACCCAGTACTTC,CASSEPEGVETQYF
few,TRBV14,TRBJ2-7,.,TGTGCCAGCAGCCCCTCAGGGGCTAGCTCCTACGAGCAGTACTTC,CASSPSGASSYEQYF
.,TRBV15,TRBJ2-4,.,TGTGCCACCAGCAGAGTGGGTCCCAGGGGCGGAAGGCTCAAGGACATTCAGTACTTC,CATSRVGPRGGRLKDIQYF